The 8 T cell receptor beta chains reported below all come from one sample, sequenced in a study of blood T cell repertoires in COVID-19. Method: immunoSEQ multiplex PCR; TCRdb's copy keeps in-frame clones and lacks some. The repertoire holds 360,000 or so clones, with approximately 89% as singletons. The sequenced material came from peripheral blood. The receptor set was obtained from a woman in her sixties or seventies with COVID-19, enrolled during active disease.

The V gene is TRBV5-1, the J gene TRBJ1-1, with TRBD1 matching 8 bases. Losses at the gene ends were 4 bases for V and 4 bases for J; bases not matched to a gene: 12. This CDR3 spans 16 amino acids. Germline loops: CDR1 SGHRS, CDR2 YFSETQ. CDR3 in DNA: TGCGCCAGCAGCAGGAGCGGACAGGGTTCCGGCACTGAAGCTTTCTTT. It specifies CASSRSGQGSGTEAFF.

This rearrangement joins TRBV19 to TRBJ2-2, with D perhaps matching TRBD2 (6 bases). The CDR3 runs 16 residues. V lost 7 bases, J lost 0 bases, and 15 bases lay in between. Germline V gives CDR1 LNHDA, CDR2 SQIVND (reference sequence). CDR3 coding DNA: TGTGCCAGTACCCATATTTGGGGGGCGAACACCGGGGAGCTGTTTTTT. Amino acids: CASTHIWGANTGELFF.

The CDR3 sequence is CASSRQDTNYGYTF. The CDR3 region has the DNA TGTGCCAGCTCACGACAGGACACTAACTATGGCTACACCTTC. The rearrangement uses TRBV18 and TRBJ1-2; D may be TRBD1 (6 bases). CDR1 is KGHSH, CDR2 LQKENI, per germline. Trimming stripped 4 bases from V and 0 bases from J, with 9 bases between. The CDR3 spans 14 residues. The full variable domain, in which reference TRBV18 and TRBJ1-2 provide the parts outside the CDR3, is NAGVMQNPRHLVRRRGQEARLRCSPMKGHSHVYWYRQLPEEGLKFMVYLQKENIIDESGMPKERFSAEFPKEGPSILRIQQVVRGDSAAYFCASSRQDTNYGYTFGSGTRLTVV.

This clone was observed a handful of times. The chain has TRBV11-2 and TRBJ2-6; TRBD1 aligns across 8 bases. This CDR3 region has 17 residues. The germline V gene has CDR1 SGHAT and CDR2 FQNNGV. The junction had 8 bases not matched to a gene; V was cut back by 7 bases and J by 0 bases. The CDR3 DNA is TGTGCCAGCATCGACAGGGGCTCTAGCTCTGGGGCCAACGTCCTGACTTTC. Translated, it gives CASIDRGSSSGANVLTF.

Concerning this clone: Other DNA sequences in the sample encode the same CDR3. This chain joins TRBV4-1 and TRBJ2-7; 10 bases are shared with TRBD1. The germline gives CDR1 MGHRA, CDR2 YSYEKL. The trim removed 3 bases at V and 4 bases at J, leaving 6 bases unmatched. The CDR3 runs 15 residues. CDR3 amino acids: CASSHPGQGIYEQYF. Written as DNA, the CDR3 is TGCGCCAGCAGCCATCCGGGACAGGGGATATACGAGCAGTACTTC.

This chain connects TRBV6-1 to TRBJ1-4; tentative D call: TRBD1 (5 bases). The CDR3 is 17 residues long. The ends were cut back, 2 bases at V and 5 bases at J, with 18 bases in the middle. Germline lookup yields CDR1 MNHNS and CDR2 SASEGT. CDR3: CASSERGRGSLNEKLFF. The CDR3 coding sequence is TGTGCCAGCAGTGAACGTGGAAGGGGCAGCCTGAATGAAAAACTGTTTTTT.

The chain is built from TRBV5-1 and TRBJ1-2, with TRBD1 identical over 9 bases. Germline lookup yields CDR1 SGHRS and CDR2 YFSETQ. Germline trimming cut 7 bases from V and 5 bases from J; bases unmatched to any gene: 3. CDR3 length: 12 amino acids. CDR3 amino acids: CASGQGSYGYTF. The DNA for the CDR3 is TGCGCCAGCGGACAGGGGTCTTATGGCTACACCTTC.

V usage is TRBV28 and J usage is TRBJ1-2; 8 bases fit TRBD1. Germline V CDR1 and CDR2: MDHEN, SYDVKM. With V trimmed by 9 bases and J by 4 bases, 7 bases remained unmatched. CDR3 length: 13 amino acids. CDR3 residues: CASNQGAVYGYTF. The CDR3 bases are TGTGCCAGTAACCAGGGGGCCGTCTATGGCTACACCTTC.